This T cell receptor beta chain was recorded in a study of blood T cell repertoires in COVID-19. Study information: COVID-19 samples from acute and convalescent phases originated in the United States, Italy and Spain. The cDNA or gDNA used as material had been derived from T cells, B-cell-depleted T cells, or PBMCs.

How the authors handled the data: Estimated nucleated cell counts came from reference gene primer amplification. Only in-frame clones appear in the TCRdb table, and some are missing; sequencing was by immunoSEQ multiplex PCR. V, J and clone size are taken as reported in that table, and D and trimming were inferred from the DNA itself. The table shows about 70,000 clones, with roughly 80% occurring only once. The TCR sequence derives from a woman between 70 and 85 years old with acute or convalescent COVID-19. The sample consisted of peripheral blood.

This CDR3 is CASSSLAGGQFF. The CDR3 nucleotides read TGTGCCAGCAGCTCACTAGCGGGAGGGCAGTTCTTC. The V gene is TRBV5-6, the J gene TRBJ2-1, with 12 bases that match TRBD2. Trimming removed 3 bases from V and 12 bases from J; junction bases left unmatched: 1. Germline CDR1 and CDR2: SGHDT and YYEEEE. The CDR3 loop spans 12 amino acids. Full variable domain (outside the CDR3, taken from reference TRBV5-6 and TRBJ2-1): DAGVTQSPTHLIKTRGQQVTLRCSPKSGHDTVSWYQQALGQGPQFIFQYYEEEERQRGNFPDRFSGHQFPNYSSELNVNALLLGDSALYLCASSSLAGGQFFGPGTRLTVL.